In this sample, the clone carrying this T cell receptor beta chain turned up many times. Distinct nucleotide sequences in the sample also encode this CDR3. The V end was cut by 9 bases, the J end by 2 bases, with 8 bases between. Germline lookup yields CDR1 SGHTA and CDR2 FQGNSA. The CDR3 totals 11 residues. The assay was immunoSEQ multiplex PCR, and TCRdb's table has in-frame clones only and misses some. The table has about 670,000 clones, roughly 70% seen once. The data stem from a study of shared clonotypes between healthy human individuals. Overall study: The composition of the donors was a couple of women and a few men aged 18 to 49.

The sample consisted of memory CD4+ T cells sorted from blood. Stated subset: CD45RA-negative fraction. The sequence derives from a woman in her thirties in good health. This chain joins TRBV7-2 and TRBJ2-7; D is unclear. CDR3 bases: TGTGCCAGGGGCAGCACCTACGAGCAGTACTTC. This gives the protein CARGSTYEQYF.